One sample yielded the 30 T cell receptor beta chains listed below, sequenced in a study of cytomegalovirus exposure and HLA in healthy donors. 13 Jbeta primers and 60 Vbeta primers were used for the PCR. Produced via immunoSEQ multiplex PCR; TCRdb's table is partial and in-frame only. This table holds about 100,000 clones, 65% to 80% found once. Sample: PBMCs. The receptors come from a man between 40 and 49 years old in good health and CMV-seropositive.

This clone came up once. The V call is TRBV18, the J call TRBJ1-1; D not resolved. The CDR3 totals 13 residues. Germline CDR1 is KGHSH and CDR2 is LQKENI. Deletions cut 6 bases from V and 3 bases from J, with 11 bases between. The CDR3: CASSQGGDTEAFF. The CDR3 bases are TGTGCCAGCTCCCAAGGCGGGGACACTGAAGCTTTCTTT.

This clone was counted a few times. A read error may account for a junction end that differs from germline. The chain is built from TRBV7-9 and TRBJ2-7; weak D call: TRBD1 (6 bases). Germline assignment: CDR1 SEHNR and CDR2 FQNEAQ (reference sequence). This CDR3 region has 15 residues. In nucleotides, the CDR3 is TGTTCCAGCAGAGGCCTCCGGGACACAGCCTACGAGCAGTACTTC. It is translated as CSSRGLRDTAYEQYF.

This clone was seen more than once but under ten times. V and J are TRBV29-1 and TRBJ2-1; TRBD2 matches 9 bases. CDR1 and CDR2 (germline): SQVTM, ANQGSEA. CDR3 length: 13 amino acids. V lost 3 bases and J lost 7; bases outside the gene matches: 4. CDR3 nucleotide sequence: TGCAGCGTTGATATAGCGGGAGTGAATGAGCAGTTCTTC. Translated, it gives CSVDIAGVNEQFF.

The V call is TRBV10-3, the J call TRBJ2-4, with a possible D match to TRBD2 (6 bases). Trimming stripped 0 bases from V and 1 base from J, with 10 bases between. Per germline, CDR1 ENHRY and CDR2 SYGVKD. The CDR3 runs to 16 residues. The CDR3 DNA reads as TGTGCCATCAGTGAGTCCGGGGGACGGGCCAAAAACATTCAGTACTTC. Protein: CAISESGGRAKNIQYF.

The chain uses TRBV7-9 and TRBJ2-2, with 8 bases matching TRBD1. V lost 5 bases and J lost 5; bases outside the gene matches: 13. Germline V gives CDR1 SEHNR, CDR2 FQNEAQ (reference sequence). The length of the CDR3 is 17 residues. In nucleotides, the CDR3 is TGTGCCAGCAGCCCGTGGGGCAGGGGGCGAGGAACCGGGGAGCTGTTTTTT. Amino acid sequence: CASSPWGRGRGTGELFF.

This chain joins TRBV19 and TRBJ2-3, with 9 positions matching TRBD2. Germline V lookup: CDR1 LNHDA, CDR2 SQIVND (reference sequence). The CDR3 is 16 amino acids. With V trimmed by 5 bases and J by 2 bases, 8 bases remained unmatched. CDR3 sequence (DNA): TGTGCCAGTAGTTTCCGACTAGCGGTCGACACAGATACGCAGTATTTT. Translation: CASSFRLAVDTDTQYF.

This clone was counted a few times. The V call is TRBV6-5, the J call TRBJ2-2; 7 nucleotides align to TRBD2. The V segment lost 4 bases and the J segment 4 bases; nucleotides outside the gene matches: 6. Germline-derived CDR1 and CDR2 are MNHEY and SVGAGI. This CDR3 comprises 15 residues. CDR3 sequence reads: CASSWEGMGTGELFF. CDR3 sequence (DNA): TGTGCCAGCAGTTGGGAGGGAATGGGCACCGGGGAGCTGTTTTTT.

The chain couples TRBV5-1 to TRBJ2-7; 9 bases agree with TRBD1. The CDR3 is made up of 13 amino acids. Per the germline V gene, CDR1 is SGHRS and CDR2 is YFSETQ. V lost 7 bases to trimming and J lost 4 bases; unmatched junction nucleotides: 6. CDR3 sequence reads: CASAAGTGYEQYF. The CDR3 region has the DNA TGCGCCAGCGCAGCCGGGACAGGGTACGAGCAGTACTTC.

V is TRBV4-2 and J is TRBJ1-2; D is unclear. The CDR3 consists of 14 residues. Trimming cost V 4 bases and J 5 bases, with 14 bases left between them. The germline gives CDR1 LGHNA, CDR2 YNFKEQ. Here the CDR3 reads CASSPLAGQYGYTF. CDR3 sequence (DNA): TGTGCCAGCAGCCCCCTCGCTGGCCAATATGGCTACACCTTC.

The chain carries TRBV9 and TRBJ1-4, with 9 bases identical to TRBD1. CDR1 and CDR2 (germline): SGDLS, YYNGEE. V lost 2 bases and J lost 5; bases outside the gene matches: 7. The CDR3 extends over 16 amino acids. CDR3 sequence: CASSVRGGTGNEKLFF. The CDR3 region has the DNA TGTGCCAGCAGCGTGCGGGGCGGGACAGGGAATGAAAAACTGTTTTTT.

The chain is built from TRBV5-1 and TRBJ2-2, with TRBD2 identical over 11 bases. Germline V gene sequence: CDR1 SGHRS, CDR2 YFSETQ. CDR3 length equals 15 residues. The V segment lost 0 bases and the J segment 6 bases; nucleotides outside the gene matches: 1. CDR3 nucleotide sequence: TGCGCCAGCAGCTTGGCACTAGCGGGGGCCGGGGAGCTGTTTTTT. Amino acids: CASSLALAGAGELFF.

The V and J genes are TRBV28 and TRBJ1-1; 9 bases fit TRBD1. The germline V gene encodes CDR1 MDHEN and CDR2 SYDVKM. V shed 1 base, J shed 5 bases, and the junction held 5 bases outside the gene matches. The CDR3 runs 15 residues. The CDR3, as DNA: TGTGCCAGCAGTTTATCCGGGACAGGGCGGACTGAAGCTTTCTTT. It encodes CASSLSGTGRTEAFF.

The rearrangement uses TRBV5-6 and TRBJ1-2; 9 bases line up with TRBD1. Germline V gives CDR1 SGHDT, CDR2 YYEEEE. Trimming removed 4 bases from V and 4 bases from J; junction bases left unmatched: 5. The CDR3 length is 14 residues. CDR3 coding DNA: TGTGCCAGCAGCGGGACAGGGTCTTCCTATGGCTACACCTTC. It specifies CASSGTGSSYGYTF.

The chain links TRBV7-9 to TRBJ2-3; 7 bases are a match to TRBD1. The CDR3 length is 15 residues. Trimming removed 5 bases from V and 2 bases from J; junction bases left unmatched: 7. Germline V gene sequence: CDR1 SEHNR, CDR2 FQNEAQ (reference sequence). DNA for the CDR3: TGTGCCAGCAGCACGGGACAGCCAGTCACAGATACGCAGTATTTT. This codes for CASSTGQPVTDTQYF.

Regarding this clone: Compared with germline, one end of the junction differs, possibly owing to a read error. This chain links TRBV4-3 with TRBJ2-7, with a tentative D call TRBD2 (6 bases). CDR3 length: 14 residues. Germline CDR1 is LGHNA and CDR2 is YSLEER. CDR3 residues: CASSQDSGTPSSDF. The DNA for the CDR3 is TGCGCCAGCAGCCAAGATTCCGGGACTCCCTCTTCGGACTTC.

This chain's CDR3 is CASSPGQGRADTQYF. The CDR3 DNA reads TGTGCCAGCAGCCCGGGACAGGGTAGGGCAGATACGCAGTATTTT. The gene calls are TRBV4-2 and TRBJ2-3, with 9 bases identical to TRBD1. This CDR3 is built from 15 residues. The germline V gene encodes CDR1 LGHNA and CDR2 YNFKEQ. Losses at the gene ends were 4 bases for V and 4 bases for J; bases not matched to a gene: 6.

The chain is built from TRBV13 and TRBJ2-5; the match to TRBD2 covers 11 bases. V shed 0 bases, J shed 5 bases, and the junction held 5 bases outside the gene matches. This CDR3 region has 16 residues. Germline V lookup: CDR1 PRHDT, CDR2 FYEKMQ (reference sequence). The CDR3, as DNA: TGTGCCAGCAGCTTAGGAGCTAGCGGGGGGCAGGAGACCCAGTACTTC. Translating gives CASSLGASGGQETQYF.

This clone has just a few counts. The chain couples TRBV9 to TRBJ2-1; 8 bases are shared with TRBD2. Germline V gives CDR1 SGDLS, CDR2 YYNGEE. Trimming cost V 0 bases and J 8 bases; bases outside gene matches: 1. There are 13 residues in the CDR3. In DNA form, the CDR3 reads TGTGCCAGCAGCGTAGCGGGGGGGCATGAGCAGTTCTTC. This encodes CASSVAGGHEQFF.

CDR3 DNA: TGCAGCGTTAAGGGAGAGAGCAATCAGCCCCAGCATTTT. This codes for CSVKGESNQPQHF. The chain links TRBV29-1 to TRBJ1-5, with D hard to call. The CDR3 totals 13 residues. Germline values: CDR1 SQVTM, CDR2 ANQGSEA. Trimming removed 5 bases from V and 1 base from J, with 9 bases in between.

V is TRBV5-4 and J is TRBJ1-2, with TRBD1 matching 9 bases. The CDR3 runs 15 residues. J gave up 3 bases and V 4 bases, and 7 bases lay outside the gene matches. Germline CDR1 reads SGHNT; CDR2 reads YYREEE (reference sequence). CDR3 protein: CASSRRDREDYGYTF. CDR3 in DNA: TGTGCCAGCAGCCGCCGGGACAGGGAGGACTATGGCTACACCTTC.

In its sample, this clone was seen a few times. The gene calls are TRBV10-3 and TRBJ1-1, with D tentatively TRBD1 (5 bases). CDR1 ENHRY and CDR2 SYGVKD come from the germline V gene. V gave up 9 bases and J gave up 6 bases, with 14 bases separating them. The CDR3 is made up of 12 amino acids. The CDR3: CAIGQGAPEAFF. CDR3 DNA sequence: TGTGCCATAGGGCAGGGCGCGCCTGAAGCTTTCTTT.

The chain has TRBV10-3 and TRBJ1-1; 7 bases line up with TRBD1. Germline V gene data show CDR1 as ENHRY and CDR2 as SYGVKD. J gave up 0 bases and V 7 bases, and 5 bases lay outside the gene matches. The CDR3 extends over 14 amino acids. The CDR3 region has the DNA TGTGCCATCAAGTCGACAGGGATGAACACTGAAGCTTTCTTT. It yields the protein CAIKSTGMNTEAFF.

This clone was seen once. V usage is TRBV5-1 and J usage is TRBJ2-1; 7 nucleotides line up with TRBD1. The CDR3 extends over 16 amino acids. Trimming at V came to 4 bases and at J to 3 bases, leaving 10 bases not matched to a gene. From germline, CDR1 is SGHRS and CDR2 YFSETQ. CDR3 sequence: CASSPTGTAIYNEQFF. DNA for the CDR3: TGCGCCAGCAGCCCTACCGGGACAGCTATCTACAATGAGCAGTTCTTC.

CDR3 in DNA: TGCGCCAGCAGCTTGGGTTTGGGATTGCTACTAGCGGGAGATCCCCCCCAAATAGGGCAGTTCTTC. Protein product: CASSLGLGLLLAGDPPQIGQFF. This chain uses TRBV5-1 with TRBJ2-1, with TRBD2 matching over 11 bases. The CDR3 runs to 22 residues. Looked up from germline, CDR1 is SGHRS and CDR2 is YFSETQ. J was trimmed by 12 bases and V by 0 bases; bases with no gene match: 29.

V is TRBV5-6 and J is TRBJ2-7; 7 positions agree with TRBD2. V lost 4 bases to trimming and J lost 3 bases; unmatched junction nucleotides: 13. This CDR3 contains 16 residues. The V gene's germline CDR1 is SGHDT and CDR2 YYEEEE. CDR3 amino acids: CASSPGGRGLDYEQYF. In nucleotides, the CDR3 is TGTGCCAGCAGCCCGGGGGGAAGGGGACTTGACTACGAGCAGTACTTC.

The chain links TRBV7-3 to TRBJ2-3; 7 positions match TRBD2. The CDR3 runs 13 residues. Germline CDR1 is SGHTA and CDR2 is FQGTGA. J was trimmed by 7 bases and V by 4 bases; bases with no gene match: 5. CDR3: CASSSRTRHTQYF. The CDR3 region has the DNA TGTGCCAGCAGCTCCCGGACTAGACATACGCAGTATTTT.

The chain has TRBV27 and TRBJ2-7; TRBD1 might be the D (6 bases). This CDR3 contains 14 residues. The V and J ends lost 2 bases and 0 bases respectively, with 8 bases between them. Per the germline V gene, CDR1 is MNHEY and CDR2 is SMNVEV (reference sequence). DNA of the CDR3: TGTGCCAGCAGTTTAGACAGGATCTCCTACGAGCAGTACTTC. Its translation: CASSLDRISYEQYF.

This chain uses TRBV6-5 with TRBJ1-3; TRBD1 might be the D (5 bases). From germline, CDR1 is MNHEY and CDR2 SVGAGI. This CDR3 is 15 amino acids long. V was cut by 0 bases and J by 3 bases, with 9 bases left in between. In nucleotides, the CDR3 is TGTGCCAGCAGTTACTCTGACAGTTTTGGAAACACCATATATTTT. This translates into CASSYSDSFGNTIYF.

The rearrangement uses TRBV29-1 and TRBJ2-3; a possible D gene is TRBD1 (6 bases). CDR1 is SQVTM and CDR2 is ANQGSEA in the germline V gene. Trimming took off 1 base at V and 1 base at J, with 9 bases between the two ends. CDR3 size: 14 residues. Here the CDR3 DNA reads TGCAGCGTTGAAGCGGGGACACGCACAGATACGCAGTATTTT. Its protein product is CSVEAGTRTDTQYF.

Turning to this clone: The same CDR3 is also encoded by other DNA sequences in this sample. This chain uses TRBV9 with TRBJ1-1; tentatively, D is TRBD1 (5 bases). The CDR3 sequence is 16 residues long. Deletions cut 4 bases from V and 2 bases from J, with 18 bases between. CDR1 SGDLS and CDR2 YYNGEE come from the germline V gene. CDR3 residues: CASSPLLGGTNTEAFF. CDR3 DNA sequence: TGTGCCAGCAGCCCTTTACTCGGGGGGACTAACACTGAAGCTTTCTTT.